The 32 T cell receptor beta chains presented below share a single source sample, sequenced in a study of blood T cells in healthy people across ages (dated by TCRdb to about 2015). The library came from 5' RACE. A second PCR of roughly 7 to 11 cycles was performed with a sample-barcoded 5' primer and a J-beta primer mix. TCRdb reprocessing: public reads trimmed at Q25 with fastp, clones called with MiXCR, in-frame beta chains kept. Each CDR3 protein gets just one entry, which takes the most common genes and DNA from the rows behind it. The sample table shows around 1,800,000 distinct CDR3 sequences, and about 39% are seen once. Roughly 24% of the sample rests with the top ten. Source material: blood. These TCRs come from a human donor in good health.

This clonotype has more than one count but fewer than ten. V is TRBV28 and J is TRBJ2-6; TRBD1 aligns across 10 bases. The junction had 7 bases not matched to a gene; V was cut back by 8 bases and J by 0 bases. The germline V gene has CDR1 MDHEN and CDR2 SYDVKM. The CDR3 sequence is 17 residues long. The DNA of the CDR3 is TGTGCCAGCGGGGGGCGACAGGGGGCCTCTGGGGCCAACGTCCTGACTTTC. Its translation: CASGGRQGASGANVLTF.

The chain is built from TRBV6-6 and TRBJ2-1; the match to TRBD2 covers 12 bases. After removal of 6 bases from V and 6 bases from J, the junction contained 6 bases not matched to a gene. CDR1 and CDR2 from the germline V gene are MNHNY and SVGAGI (reference sequence). The CDR3 runs to 15 residues. The DNA for the CDR3 is TGTGCCAGCAGAGTCCTAGCGGGGGGGAGCAATGAGCAGTTCTTC. Its protein product is CASRVLAGGSNEQFF.

The chain combines TRBV29-1 with TRBJ1-1; no reliable D call. Germline V gene sequence: CDR1 SQVTM, CDR2 ANQGSEA. V was clipped by 4 bases and J by 2 bases, with 14 bases between them. This CDR3 is built from 14 residues. The CDR3 here is CSVVFEGLNTEAFF. The CDR3 coding sequence is TGCAGCGTTGTCTTTGAAGGCTTAAACACTGAAGCTTTCTTT.

This clonotype was picked up a small number of times. V is TRBV7-9 and J is TRBJ1-2, with 9 positions matching TRBD1. CDR1 and CDR2 (germline): SEHNR, FQNEAQ (reference sequence). The CDR3 length is 16 residues. J lost 4 bases, V lost 2 bases, and 8 bases had no gene match. CDR3 DNA sequence: TGTGCCAGCAGCTTATCCCGGGACAGGGTAATCTATGGCTACACCTTC. It translates to CASSLSRDRVIYGYTF.

On this clonotype itself: Germline and junction disagree at one end, which may indicate a read error. The V gene is TRBV7-9, the J gene TRBJ1-1; TRBD1 is a possible D gene (6 bases). CDR1 and CDR2 from the germline V gene are SEHNR and FQNEAQ (reference sequence). This CDR3 spans 16 amino acids. The CDR3 spells CACSLDNGGLNTEAFF. CDR3 DNA: TGTGCCTGCAGCTTAGATAACGGGGGCCTGAACACTGAAGCTTTCTTT. Looking up the rest from reference TRBV7-9 and TRBJ1-1 gives the full variable domain: DTGVSQNPRHKITKRGQNVTFRCDPISEHNRLYWYRQTLGQGPEFLTYFQNEAQLEKSRLLSDRFSAERPKGSFSTLEIQRTEQGDSAMYLCACSLDNGGLNTEAFFGQGTRLTVV.

The V call is TRBV12-3 or TRBV12-4, the J call TRBJ2-7; D call uncertain. Trimming cost V 1 base and J 7 bases, with 17 bases left between them. There are 15 residues in the CDR3. Written as DNA, the CDR3 is TGTGCCAGCAGTTTAGGTGATTTTCCCTACAATGAGCAGTACTTC. Translation gives CASSLGDFPYNEQYF.

The V gene is TRBV5-1, the J gene TRBJ2-1; a weak D match, TRBD2 (6 bases). V was trimmed by 4 bases and J by 7 bases, leaving 18 bases between them. CDR1 is SGHRS and CDR2 is YFSETQ in the germline V gene. The CDR3 consists of 15 residues. The CDR3 is CASSPGLTEQNEQFF. In DNA form, the CDR3 reads TGCGCCAGCAGCCCGGGACTCACCGAGCAGAATGAGCAGTTCTTC.

The chain employs TRBV15 and TRBJ2-7; 8 bases map to TRBD2. The CDR3 loop spans 14 amino acids. V shed 0 bases and J 9 bases; nucleotides not matched to a gene: 7. Germline V gives CDR1 LNHNV, CDR2 YYDKDF (reference sequence). The CDR3, as DNA: TGTGCCACCAGCAGAGATTTCGGGGGGGTGGGGCAGTACTTC. This sequence encodes CATSRDFGGVGQYF.

The genes are TRBV7-2 and TRBJ1-5; perhaps TRBD1 as D (6 bases). The V and J ends lost 1 base and 7 bases respectively, with 11 bases between them. CDR3 length: 14 residues. CDR1 SGHTA and CDR2 FQGNSA come from the germline V gene. CDR3 residues: CASSLEGGTQPQHF. The DNA of the CDR3 is TGTGCCAGCAGCTTAGAAGGGGGAACCCAGCCCCAGCATTTT. The variable domain in full, completed from reference TRBV7-2 and TRBJ1-5, reads GAGVSQSPSNKVTEKGKDVELRCDPISGHTALYWYRQSLGQGLEFLIYFQGNSAPDKSGLPSDRFSAERTGGSVSTLTIQRTQQEDSAVYLCASSLEGGTQPQHFGDGTRLSIL.

This chain links TRBV5-1 with TRBJ1-4, with a weak D call TRBD1 (5 bases). CDR3 length equals 13 residues. Trimming left V 3 bases short and J 6 bases short, with 9 bases between. Germline V CDR1 and CDR2: SGHRS, YFSETQ. CDR3 DNA sequence: TGCGCCAGCAGCTGGCAGGGTGATGAAAAACTGTTTTTT. Its translation is CASSWQGDEKLFF. The full variable domain, in which reference TRBV5-1 and TRBJ1-4 provide the parts outside the CDR3, is KAGVTQTPRYLIKTRGQQVTLSCSPISGHRSVSWYQQTPGQGLQFLFEYFSETQRNKGNFPGRFSGRQFSNSRSEMNVSTLELGDSALYLCASSWQGDEKLFFGSGTQLSVL.

The CDR3 here is CASSLETGRGHEQYF. In DNA, the CDR3 is TGTGCCAGCAGCTTAGAGACAGGGAGGGGCCACGAGCAGTACTTC. The rearrangement links TRBV7-2 to TRBJ2-7; TRBD1 or TRBD2 may be the D gene (7 bases each). This CDR3 is built from 15 residues. CDR1 is SGHTA and CDR2 is FQGNSA in the germline V gene. V was pared by 1 base and J by 5 bases, with 15 bases between.

This chain joins TRBV29-1 and TRBJ2-3; 7 bases map to TRBD2. Germline V lookup: CDR1 SQVTM, CDR2 ANQGSEA. This CDR3 spans 11 amino acids. V gave up 3 bases and J gave up 8 bases; unmatched junction bases: 2. The CDR3 is CSVESGATQYF. The CDR3 nucleotides are TGCAGCGTTGAGAGCGGGGCTACGCAGTATTTT.

This clonotype was observed a few times. The rearrangement uses TRBV3-1 and TRBJ2-3, with D unclear. Germline assignment: CDR1 LGHDT and CDR2 YNNKEL (reference sequence). The CDR3 totals 15 residues. Between the trimmed V and J ends, which lost 1 base and 2 bases, there was a span of 10 bases. The CDR3 nucleotides are TGTGCCAGCAGCCAAGTAGGGCTTAACACAGATACGCAGTATTTT. Translated, it gives CASSQVGLNTDTQYF.

The chain employs TRBV2 and TRBJ1-2; D is perhaps TRBD1 (6 bases). Trimming cost V 8 bases and J 4 bases, with 17 bases left between them. This CDR3 is 14 amino acids long. Looked up from germline, CDR1 is SNHLY and CDR2 is FYNNEI. As DNA, the CDR3 is TGTGCCAGCCTTAGCAATGGGGGCACCTATGGCTACACCTTC. It codes for CASLSNGGTYGYTF.

The chain has TRBV7-9 and TRBJ1-2; D remains unclear. Trimming removed 2 bases from V and 4 bases from J, with 11 bases in between. CDR1 and CDR2 from the germline V gene are SEHNR and FQNEAQ (reference sequence). The CDR3 runs 14 residues. CDR3 loop: CASSLFGGIYGYTF. The CDR3 DNA reads as TGTGCCAGCAGCTTATTCGGAGGGATCTATGGCTACACCTTC.

The genes are TRBV6-2 or TRBV6-3 and TRBJ2-1; D may be TRBD2 (6 bases). Between the trimmed V and J ends, which lost 6 bases and 4 bases, there was a span of 13 bases. The CDR3 loop spans 14 amino acids. CDR1 and CDR2 (germline): MNHEY, SVGEGT. The CDR3 loop is CASRPGTGYNEQFF. Written as DNA, the CDR3 is TGTGCCAGCAGACCCGGGACTGGATACAATGAGCAGTTCTTC.

As to this clonotype: Compared with germline, one end of the junction differs, possibly owing to a read error. V gene TRBV29-1 combines with J gene TRBJ2-4; D is possibly TRBD2 (7 bases). CDR3 length equals 14 residues. Germline CDR1 and CDR2: SQVTM and ANQGSEA. The CDR3 bases are TGCAGCGTCGGGGGGCGGTCCGCTGAAAACATTCAGCACTTC. Residues: CSVGGRSAENIQHF.

The chain recombines TRBV4-2 with TRBJ2-3; 8 positions agree with TRBD1. Trimming removed 1 base from V and 5 bases from J; junction bases left unmatched: 5. In germline, CDR1 is LGHNA, CDR2 YNFKEQ. This CDR3 comprises 15 residues. Here the CDR3 reads CASSQGTGQVDTQYF. As DNA, the CDR3 is TGTGCCAGCAGCCAAGGGACAGGGCAAGTAGATACGCAGTATTTT.

This clonotype was counted a few times. The rearrangement uses TRBV5-1 and TRBJ1-2; the match to TRBD1 covers 12 bases. Per germline, CDR1 SGHRS and CDR2 YFSETQ. The CDR3 extends over 16 amino acids. After removal of 4 bases from V and 3 bases from J, the junction contained 7 bases not matched to a gene. The CDR3: CASSTGTGGHDYGYTF. CDR3 coding DNA: TGCGCCAGCAGCACCGGGACAGGGGGCCACGACTATGGCTACACCTTC.

The rearrangement links TRBV12-3 or TRBV12-4 to TRBJ1-1; D is ambiguous. V was trimmed by 3 bases and J by 1 base, leaving 18 bases between them. The CDR3 totals 17 residues. The CDR3 DNA follows: TGTGCCAGCAGTTTGGGCTTGAGGAGACACTCGAACACTGAAGCTTTCTTT. Translating it yields CASSLGLRRHSNTEAFF.

This clonotype was detected a few times. The V gene is TRBV5-5, the J gene TRBJ2-4, with 15 bases that match TRBD2. Judging by the DNA end, TRBJ2-7 fits better; the J call may be wrong. CDR1 is SGHKS, CDR2 YYEKEE, per germline (reference sequence). This CDR3 has 17 amino acids. CDR3 in DNA: TGTGCCAGCAGCCCCGGGACTAGCGGGGGGCGGCTCTACGAGCAGTACTTC. This sequence encodes CASSPGTSGGRLYEQYF.

This clonotype was seen more than once but under ten times. Here the CDR3 reads CASSSRPSTSGGYQETQYF. Here the CDR3 DNA reads TGTGCCAGCAGCTCCCGTCCCTCAACTAGCGGGGGCTACCAAGAGACCCAGTACTTC. The rearrangement links TRBV7-2 to TRBJ2-5, with 11 bases matching TRBD2. The germline CDR1 and CDR2 sequences are SGHTA and FQGNSA. V was clipped by 4 bases and J by 0 bases; unmatched bases: 13. The CDR3 extends over 19 amino acids.

This clonotype was detected many times. The genes are TRBV29-1 and TRBJ2-4; D is tentatively TRBD1 or TRBD2 (5 bases each). Germline V lookup: CDR1 SQVTM, CDR2 ANQGSEA. The germline V and J ends were trimmed by 0 bases and 8 bases, with 11 bases remaining between them. The CDR3 spans 13 residues. CDR3 coding DNA: TGCAGCGTTGAAGATTCGAGGGGATACATTCAGTACTTC. Its protein is CSVEDSRGYIQYF.

This rearrangement joins TRBV12-3 or TRBV12-4 to TRBJ2-1; TRBD2 aligns across 7 bases. The trim removed 3 bases at V and 4 bases at J, leaving 9 bases unmatched. The CDR3 has 16 amino acids. The CDR3 loop reads CASSFYGGGPYNEQFF. CDR3 nucleotide sequence: TGTGCCAGCAGTTTCTATGGCGGGGGACCTTACAATGAGCAGTTCTTC.

In this sample, this clonotype turned up a few times. This chain uses TRBV29-1 with TRBJ2-1; possible D gene TRBD2, 6 bases. Germline V gives CDR1 SQVTM, CDR2 ANQGSEA. Trimming shortened V by 6 bases and J by 0 bases, and 15 bases separated the two germline ends. This CDR3 region has 15 residues. The CDR3 reads CSVLGTSFSYNEQFF. CDR3 DNA: TGCAGCGTCCTTGGGACTTCCTTCTCCTACAATGAGCAGTTCTTC.

This rearrangement joins TRBV4-1 to TRBJ2-7; D remains unclear. Germline loops: CDR1 MGHRA, CDR2 YSYEKL. This CDR3 comprises 13 residues. V gave up 0 bases and J gave up 7 bases, with 10 bases separating them. CDR3 sequence (DNA): TGCGCCAGCAGCCAAGATCTGGGCCGAGAGCAGTACTTC. Protein sequence: CASSQDLGREQYF.

The chain carries TRBV7-9 and TRBJ2-3, with 8 bases that match TRBD1. Per germline, CDR1 SEHNR and CDR2 FQNEAQ (reference sequence). The CDR3 totals 17 residues. Germline trimming cut 2 bases from V and 5 bases from J; bases unmatched to any gene: 12. CDR3 amino acids: CASSLRQGTLGIDTQYF. The CDR3 DNA reads as TGTGCCAGCAGCTTAAGACAGGGGACCCTCGGGATAGATACGCAGTATTTT.

This chain connects TRBV7-9 to TRBJ1-5; D gene unclear. Germline CDR1 and CDR2: SEHNR and FQNEAQ (reference sequence). The CDR3 consists of 14 residues. The V end lost 5 bases, the J end lost 0 bases, and 8 bases lay between the germline ends. As DNA, the CDR3 is TGTGCCAGCAGCGCTAGTAATAGCAATCAGCCCCAGCATTTT. This translates into CASSASNSNQPQHF.

J is TRBJ2-1 and V is TRBV4-1; 7 bases match TRBD2. This CDR3 contains 15 residues. The germline V gene has CDR1 MGHRA and CDR2 YSYEKL. The trim removed 4 bases at V and 4 bases at J, leaving 7 bases unmatched. The CDR3 reads CASSPRLALYNEQFF. CDR3 bases: TGCGCCAGCAGCCCCCGACTAGCACTGTACAATGAGCAGTTCTTC.

The genes are TRBV4-3 and TRBJ1-4; maybe TRBD1 (6 bases). Germline V lookup: CDR1 LGHNA, CDR2 YSLEER. The V end was cut by 0 bases, the J end by 3 bases, with 8 bases between. The CDR3 sequence is 15 residues long. The CDR3 is CASSQETGSNEKLFF. The CDR3 region has the DNA TGCGCCAGCAGCCAAGAGACAGGCTCTAATGAAAAACTGTTTTTT.

The genes are TRBV7-8 and TRBJ2-3, with D possibly matching TRBD2 (5 bases). Germline CDR1 and CDR2: SGHVS and FQNEAQ. This CDR3 is 15 amino acids long. V gave up 4 bases and J gave up 0 bases, with 11 bases separating them. The CDR3 nucleotides read TGTGCCAGCAGCTCCACTAGAACGAGCACAGATACGCAGTATTTT. It encodes CASSSTRTSTDTQYF.

The chain combines TRBV20-1 with TRBJ1-2; D is ambiguous. The CDR3 has 14 residues. Looked up from germline, CDR1 is DFQATT and CDR2 is SNEGSKA (reference sequence). The V end lost 1 base, the J end lost 0 bases, and 9 bases lay between the germline ends. CDR3 DNA: TGCAGTGCTAGAGTTAAGCGAGCTAACTATGGCTACACCTTC. Its protein product is CSARVKRANYGYTF.